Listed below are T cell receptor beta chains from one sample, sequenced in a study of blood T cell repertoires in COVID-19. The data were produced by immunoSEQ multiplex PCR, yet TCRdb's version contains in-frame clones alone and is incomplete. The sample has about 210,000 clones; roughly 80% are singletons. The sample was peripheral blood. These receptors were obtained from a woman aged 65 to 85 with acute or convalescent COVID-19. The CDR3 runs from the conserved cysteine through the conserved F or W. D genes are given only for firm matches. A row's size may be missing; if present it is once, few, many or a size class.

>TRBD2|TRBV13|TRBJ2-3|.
CASSLGPGTSGADTQYF
TGTGCCAGCAGCTTAGGTCCCGGGACTAGCGGGGCAGATACGCAGTATTTT
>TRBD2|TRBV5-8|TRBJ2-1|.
CASSFLAGGPDEQFF
TGTGCCAGCAGCTTTCTAGCGGGGGGGCCGGATGAGCAGTTCTTC
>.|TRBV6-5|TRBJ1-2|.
CASKDNGPNYGYTF
TGTGCCAGCAAGGACAACGGTCCTAACTATGGCTACACCTTC
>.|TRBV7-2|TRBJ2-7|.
CASSLQYEQYF
TGTGCCAGCAGCTTACAGTACGAGCAGTACTTC
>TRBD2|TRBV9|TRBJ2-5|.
CASSVRPLAGDETQYF
TGTGCCAGCAGCGTACGCCCTCTAGCGGGGGACGAGACCCAGTACTTC
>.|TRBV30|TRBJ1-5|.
CAWSRTTGQPQHF
TGTGCCTGGAGTCGTACGACGGGTCAGCCCCAGCATTTT
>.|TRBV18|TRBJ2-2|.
CASSPAGFNTGELFF
TGTGCCAGCTCGCCAGCGGGTTTCAACACCGGGGAGCTGTTTTTT
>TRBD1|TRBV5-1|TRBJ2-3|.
CASSSNGQGGTDTQYF
TGCGCCAGCAGCTCAAACGGACAGGGCGGCACAGATACGCAGTATTTT
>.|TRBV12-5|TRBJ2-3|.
CASGPGGSTDTQYF
TGTGCTAGTGGCCCCGGGGGTAGCACAGATACGCAGTATTTT
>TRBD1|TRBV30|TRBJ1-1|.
CAWENRGNTEAFF
TGTGCCTGGGAAAACAGGGGGAACACTGAAGCTTTCTTT
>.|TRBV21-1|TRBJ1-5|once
CASSKVEVGGGDGNQPQHF
TGTGCCAGCAGCAAAGTAGAGGTCGGGGGAGGAGATGGCAATCAGCCCCAGCATTTT